The sequence of this T cell receptor (beta chain) was determined in a study of radiation and T cells in renal cell carcinoma. Study conclusions and caveats: Without pretreatment biopsies, baseline tumor clonotype presence was undetermined.

This clone was seen just once. Its target is not known. Here immunoSEQ multiplex PCR was the method, and the copy in TCRdb shows in-frame clones only, minus some. The sample holds 150,000 or so clones, approximately 90% seen once. Germline loops: CDR1 KGHSY, CDR2 FQNENV. The ends were cut back, 1 base at V and 13 bases at J, with 10 bases in the middle. The CDR3 spans 11 residues. The time point: baseline pretreatment blood. Treatment given: 15 Gy SBRT to primary tumor, nephrectomy 4 weeks later. Blood was sampled at baseline, 2 weeks and 4 weeks after SBRT. This TCR came from a woman in her 70s with renal cell carcinoma. Material: blood, obtained from a patient whose treatment included radiotherapy and nephrectomy. The genes are TRBV16 and TRBJ1-2; D not certain. In nucleotides, the CDR3 is TGTGCCAGCAGCCAATGGGAGGTGAGCACCTTC. Protein: CASSQWEVSTF.